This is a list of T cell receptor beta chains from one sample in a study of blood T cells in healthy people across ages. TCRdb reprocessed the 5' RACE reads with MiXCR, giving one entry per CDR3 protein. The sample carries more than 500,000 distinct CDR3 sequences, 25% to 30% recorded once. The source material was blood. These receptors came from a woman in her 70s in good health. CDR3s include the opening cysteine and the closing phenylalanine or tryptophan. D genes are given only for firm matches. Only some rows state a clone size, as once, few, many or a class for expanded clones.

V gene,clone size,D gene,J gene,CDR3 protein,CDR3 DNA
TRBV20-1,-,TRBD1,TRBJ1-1,CSAGSGTGGLMGTEAFF,TGCAGTGCTGGAAGCGGGACAGGGGGGTTGATGGGCACTGAAGCTTTCTTT
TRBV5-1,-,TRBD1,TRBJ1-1,CASRPGTGVVTEAFF,TGCGCCAGCAGACCCGGGACAGGGGTTGTCACTGAAGCTTTCTTT
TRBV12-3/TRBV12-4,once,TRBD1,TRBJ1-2,CASSRDRGQYGYTF,TGTGCCAGCAGCCGGGACAGGGGTCAATATGGCTACACCTTC
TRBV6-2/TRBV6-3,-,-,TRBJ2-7,CASREKGHEQYF,TGTGCCAGCCGTGAAAAGGGCCACGAGCAGTACTTC
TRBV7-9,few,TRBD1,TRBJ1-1,CASSLKSRDRAFF,TGTGCCAGCAGCTTAAAGAGCCGGGACAGGGCTTTCTTT
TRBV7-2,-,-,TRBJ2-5,CAGSFYGHQETQYF,TGTGCCGGCAGCTTTTACGGCCATCAAGAGACCCAGTACTTC
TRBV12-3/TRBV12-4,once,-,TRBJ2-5,CASSGVGGRQETQYF,TGTGCCAGCAGCGGGGTTGGGGGGCGCCAAGAGACCCAGTACTTC
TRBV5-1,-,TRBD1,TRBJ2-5,CASSLEQGTGTQYF,TGCGCCAGCAGCTTGGAACAGGGGACAGGGACCCAGTACTTC
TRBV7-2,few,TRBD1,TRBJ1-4,CASSLVGTGIEKLFF,TGTGCCAGCAGCTTAGTAGGGACAGGGATTGAAAAACTGTTTTTT
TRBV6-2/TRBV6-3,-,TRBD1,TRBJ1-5,CASSSGQGAIQPQHF,TGTGCCAGCAGTTCTGGACAGGGGGCGATTCAGCCCCAGCATTTT
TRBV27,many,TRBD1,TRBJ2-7,CASSPINFPGQTYEQYF,TGTGCCAGCAGTCCTATCAATTTCCCGGGACAGACCTACGAGCAGTACTTC
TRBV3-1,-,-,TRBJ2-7,CASSRVRDNYEQYF,TGTGCCAGCAGCCGGGTCCGGGACAACTACGAGCAGTACTTC